The 4 T cell receptor beta chains given below trace back to one sample, sequenced in a study of CXCR4 blockade with PD-1 therapy in pancreatic cancer. Using immunoSEQ multiplex PCR, the repertoire was profiled, and TCRdb retains in-frame clones only, with some absent. The data show around 15,000 clones, roughly 72% seen once. Sequencing was performed on tumor tissue. These receptors were taken from a human donor with pancreatic ductal adenocarcinoma.

CDR3 coding DNA: TGTGCCAGTCGCTTAGCGGGTGGTGAATTCAATGAGCAGTTCTTC. It translates to CASRLAGGEFNEQFF. V usage is TRBV18 and J usage is TRBJ2-1, with TRBD2 matching over 7 bases. Germline V gene lookup returns CDR1 KGHSH and CDR2 LQKENI. V gave up 9 bases and J gave up 6 bases; unmatched junction bases: 14. The CDR3 contains 15 residues.

J is TRBJ2-5 and V is TRBV29-1; 7 positions agree with TRBD2. Trimming cost V 7 bases and J 2 bases; bases outside gene matches: 4. CDR1 is SQVTM and CDR2 is ANQGSEA in the germline V gene. CDR3 length: 12 residues. CDR3 protein: CSGSSGQETQYF. CDR3 DNA: TGCAGCGGCTCTAGCGGTCAAGAGACCCAGTACTTC.

The gene calls are TRBV18 and TRBJ1-4; the D gene is possibly TRBD1 (5 bases). The CDR3 covers 16 residues. Trimming left V 3 bases short and J 7 bases short, with 18 bases between. Germline loops: CDR1 KGHSH, CDR2 LQKENI. Written as DNA, the CDR3 is TGTGCCAGCTCACCTCGTACAGGACAAGCCAGTGAAAAACTGTTTTTT. This sequence encodes CASSPRTGQASEKLFF.

The chain is built from TRBV6-8 and TRBJ2-3; 7 positions match TRBD2. CDR1 is MNHGY, CDR2 SAAAGT, per germline. CDR3 length equals 15 residues. The ends lost 6 bases at V and 2 bases at J; junction bases unmatched: 8. CDR3 sequence: CASSLLAIDTDTQYF. The CDR3 DNA reads TGTGCCAGCAGCTTACTAGCGATTGACACAGATACGCAGTATTTT.